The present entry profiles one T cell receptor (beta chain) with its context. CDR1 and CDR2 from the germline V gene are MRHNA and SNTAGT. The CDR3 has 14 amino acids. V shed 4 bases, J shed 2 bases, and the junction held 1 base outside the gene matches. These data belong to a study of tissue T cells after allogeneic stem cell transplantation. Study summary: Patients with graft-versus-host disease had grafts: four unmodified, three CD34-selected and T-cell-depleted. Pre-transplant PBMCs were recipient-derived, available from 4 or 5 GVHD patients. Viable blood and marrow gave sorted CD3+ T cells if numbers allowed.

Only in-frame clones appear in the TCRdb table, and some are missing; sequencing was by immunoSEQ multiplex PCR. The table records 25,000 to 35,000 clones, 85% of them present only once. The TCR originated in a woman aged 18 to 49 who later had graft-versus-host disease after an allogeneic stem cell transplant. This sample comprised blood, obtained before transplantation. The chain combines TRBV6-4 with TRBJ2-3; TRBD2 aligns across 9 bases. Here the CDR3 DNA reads TGTGCCAGCAGTGGCGGGGGGGCCACAGATACGCAGTATTTT. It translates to CASSGGGATDTQYF.